Below are 23 T cell receptor beta chains sequenced from a single sample in a study of T-cell reconstitution after alpha-beta-depleted transplantation in children (dated by TCRdb to the mid-2010s). Broad study findings and their caveats: Over the following months the frequencies of hyperexpanded clones went down, and after one year T-cell counts and TCRbeta diversity were mostly credited to newly produced T cells.

Receptor amplification or capture employed PCR. Instrument used: Illumina HiSeq 2500. To normalize quantification of the TCRbeta repertoire, the TCR libraries were built with molecular barcoding that relied on unique molecular identifiers. TCRdb handled the public reads itself, with Q25 trimming in fastp and clone calling in MiXCR, and kept productive beta chains. Merged by CDR3 protein, the rows form single entries marked with the most common genes and DNA. The sample table records about 300,000 distinct CDR3 sequences; over 7% of these occur just once. The top ten clones comprise approximately 9.1% of the sample. Their specific antigens are unknown. Interpreted using the paper, the treatment or condition label stands for: allogeneic hematopoietic cell transplantation with graft depleted of TCRalphabeta T cells and CD19 B cells. The sequences come from peripheral blood, collected 360 days after TCRalphabeta/CD19-depleted stem cell transplant. These receptors originate from a female patient between 2 and 10 years old who had a stem cell transplant for Fanconi anemia, so the T cells may come from the graft donor.

This clonotype came up many times. V is TRBV6-2 or TRBV6-3 and J is TRBJ2-1, with D tentatively TRBD2 (6 bases). In germline, CDR1 is MNHEY, CDR2 SVGEGT. The CDR3 is made up of 13 amino acids. Trimming took 4 bases from V and 9 from J, leaving 13 bases between them. CDR3 protein: CASSWKTSFEQFF. In DNA, the CDR3 is TGTGCCAGCAGTTGGAAGACTAGTTTTGAGCAGTTCTTC.

The V gene is TRBV5-4, the J gene TRBJ2-3; D may correspond to TRBD1 or TRBD2 (6 bases each). The CDR3 covers 17 residues. Trimming pared 4 bases from V and 6 bases from J, leaving 24 bases between. Germline loops: CDR1 SGHNT, CDR2 YYREEE (reference sequence). DNA of the CDR3: TGTGCCAGCAGCGAATCCCTCCCGGGGGCCGGTAGGGATACGCAGTATTTT. It translates to CASSESLPGAGRDTQYF.

This clonotype was counted ten times or more. The chain uses TRBV25-1 and TRBJ2-3, with D possibly being TRBD2 (5 bases). This CDR3 is built from 16 residues. The V end was cut by 1 base, the J end by 7 bases, with 18 bases between. Germline values: CDR1 MGHDK, CDR2 SYGVNS. CDR3: CASSESGEGTPHTQYF. The CDR3 DNA sequence: TGTGCCAGCAGTGAATCTGGTGAGGGAACCCCTCATACGCAGTATTTT.

This clonotype has at least ten counts. The rearrangement uses TRBV7-9 and TRBJ2-3, with D hard to call. Germline V gene lookup returns CDR1 SEHNR and CDR2 FQNEAQ (reference sequence). The CDR3 extends over 12 amino acids. With 5 bases removed from V and 3 bases from J, the gap between germline ends came to 6 bases. The DNA for the CDR3 is TGTGCCAGCAGCCATCCTACAGATACGCAGTATTTT. Residues: CASSHPTDTQYF.

This clonotype was counted only a few times. The chain couples TRBV3-1 to TRBJ2-7; 13 nucleotides match TRBD2. CDR1 LGHDT and CDR2 YNNKEL come from the germline V gene (reference sequence). Germline trimming cut 5 bases from V and 6 bases from J; bases unmatched to any gene: 10. The CDR3 is 16 amino acids. For the CDR3, the DNA is TGTGCCAGCAGCTTTCGGACTAGCGGGGGACAAGGCGAGCAGTACTTC. As protein: CASSFRTSGGQGEQYF.

Only a few counts were recorded for this clonotype. The chain carries TRBV11-2 and TRBJ1-5, with D possibly TRBD1 on 5 matching bases. Germline V gives CDR1 SGHAT, CDR2 FQNNGV. CDR3 length: 11 residues. Deletions cut 5 bases from V and 10 bases from J, with 9 bases between. The CDR3 here is CASSRGGPQHF. In DNA, the CDR3 is TGTGCCAGCAGCCGGGGGGGTCCCCAGCATTTT.

This clonotype was seen at least ten times. This chain links TRBV7-3 with TRBJ2-6; D not certain. V lost 0 bases and J 3 bases, leaving 0 bases between the germline ends. This CDR3 is built from 13 residues. Germline CDR1 SGHTA, CDR2 FQGTGA. The CDR3 reads CASSLTGANVLTF. The CDR3 region has the DNA TGTGCCAGCAGCTTAACTGGGGCCAACGTCCTGACTTTC.

The chain uses TRBV20-1 and TRBJ2-5; TRBD2 agrees at 8 bases. The CDR3 runs 15 residues. V lost 3 bases, J lost 4 bases, and 10 bases stayed unmatched. The germline V gene encodes CDR1 DFQATT and CDR2 SNEGSKA (reference sequence). This CDR3 is CSASGGAGFRETQYF. The CDR3 nucleotides read TGCAGTGCTAGCGGGGGGGCAGGATTCCGAGAGACCCAGTACTTC.

This clonotype was observed a few times. The chain has TRBV20-1 and TRBJ1-2, with 9 bases matching TRBD1. Trimming removed 5 bases from V and 0 bases from J; junction bases left unmatched: 10. The CDR3 runs 16 residues. The germline CDR1 and CDR2 sequences are DFQATT and SNEGSKA (reference sequence). Here the CDR3 reads CSAVYTGQGPNYGYTF. The CDR3 DNA reads as TGCAGTGCTGTATATACCGGACAGGGGCCTAACTATGGCTACACCTTC.

The chain couples TRBV6-4 to TRBJ1-5, with D perhaps matching TRBD1 (5 bases). The CDR3 totals 12 residues. V lost 2 bases and J 12 bases, leaving 11 bases between the germline ends. Germline V gene sequence: CDR1 MRHNA, CDR2 SNTAGT. CDR3 residues: CASSDPGTNQHF. Written as DNA, the CDR3 is TGTGCCAGCAGTGACCCGGGGACCAACCAGCATTTT.

Ten or more counts support this clonotype. V usage is TRBV7-2 and J usage is TRBJ1-5; 10 bases map to TRBD1. CDR3 size: 15 residues. The germline V gene has CDR1 SGHTA and CDR2 FQGNSA. Trimming took 5 bases from V and 6 from J; bases not matched to a gene: 7. Written as DNA, the CDR3 is TGTGCCAGCAGCGACGGACAGGGGGTGGGTCAGCCCCAGCATTTT. This codes for CASSDGQGVGQPQHF.

This clonotype was recorded many times. V usage is TRBV12-3 or TRBV12-4 and J usage is TRBJ2-5; 8 bases map to TRBD1. Trimming cost V 4 bases and J 5 bases; bases outside gene matches: 3. This CDR3 is built from 13 residues. The CDR3 DNA follows: TGTGCCAGCAGTTACCGACAGGGGGAGACCCAGTACTTC. Translating gives CASSYRQGETQYF.

V gene TRBV29-1 combines with J gene TRBJ1-2, with 7 nucleotides matching TRBD1. CDR3 length equals 15 residues. The germline CDR1 and CDR2 sequences are SQVTM and ANQGSEA. Trimming at V came to 0 bases and at J to 8 bases, leaving 12 bases not matched to a gene. The CDR3 DNA reads as TGCAGCGTTGAAGATTCCCTTTGTACAGGGGACGGCTACACCTTC. Its translation is CSVEDSLCTGDGYTF.

The V and J genes are TRBV23-1 and TRBJ2-7, with D perhaps TRBD1 or TRBD2 (6 bases each). TRBV23-1 is filed as an ORF, its function uncertain. The CDR3 has 14 residues. Trimming cost V 6 bases and J 7 bases, with 19 bases left between them. The CDR3 sequence is CASSSNRDAGEQYF. The CDR3 nucleotides read TGCGCCAGCAGCTCGAACAGGGATGCGGGGGAGCAGTACTTC.

This clonotype was counted many times. The genes are TRBV12-3 or TRBV12-4 and TRBJ2-3; 12 positions agree with TRBD2. The V segment lost 4 bases and the J segment 2 bases; nucleotides outside the gene matches: 7. The CDR3 totals 17 residues. This CDR3 reads CASSSYGTSGFTDTQYF. The CDR3 DNA reads as TGTGCCAGCAGTTCTTATGGGACTAGCGGGTTCACAGATACGCAGTATTTT.

This clonotype has a count of ten or more. The V and J genes are TRBV10-2 and TRBJ1-5; no reliable D call. This CDR3 is 15 amino acids long. Germline assignment: CDR1 WSHSY and CDR2 SAAADI. The V end was cut by 2 bases, the J end by 1 base, with 9 bases between. This CDR3 is CASSEAPNSNQPQHF. DNA for the CDR3: TGCGCCAGCAGTGAGGCCCCCAACAGCAATCAGCCCCAGCATTTT.

This clonotype was recorded many times. The V call is TRBV5-1, the J call TRBJ2-7; TRBD1 matches 8 bases. The ends lost 5 bases at V and 4 bases at J; junction bases unmatched: 11. CDR3 size: 15 residues. CDR1 SGHRS and CDR2 YFSETQ come from the germline V gene. CDR3 nucleotide sequence: TGCGCCAGCAGTCGGATCCCGGGACAGGAATACGAGCAGTACTTC. Its translation is CASSRIPGQEYEQYF.

This clonotype appeared a few times. The chain has TRBV10-3 and TRBJ2-1, with 8 bases matching TRBD2. The length of the CDR3 is 19 residues. V lost 11 bases and J lost 4; bases outside the gene matches: 25. The germline V gene has CDR1 ENHRY and CDR2 SYGVKD. CDR3 DNA: TGTGCCTTCTCATCAACCGGGACTAGTAGTCGCCGGGTGTACAATGAGCAGTTCTTC. It translates to CAFSSTGTSSRRVYNEQFF.

Only a few counts were recorded for this clonotype. V gene TRBV6-5 combines with J gene TRBJ1-5, with a possible D match to TRBD1 (5 bases). Per germline, CDR1 MNHEY and CDR2 SVGAGI. V lost 5 bases and J 3 bases, leaving 8 bases between the germline ends. The CDR3 runs 13 residues. DNA for the CDR3: TGTGCCAGCAGTAGACAGATCAATCAGCCCCAGCATTTT. It is translated as CASSRQINQPQHF.

This clonotype was seen ten or more times. V is TRBV6-2 or TRBV6-3 and J is TRBJ2-4, with D perhaps TRBD2 (7 bases). V dropped 5 bases and J dropped 0 bases, with 17 bases sitting between them. CDR1 is MNHEY and CDR2 is SVGEGT in the germline V gene. The length of the CDR3 is 17 residues. The CDR3 sequence: CASSDPSGGPAKNIQYF. In DNA form, the CDR3 reads TGTGCCAGCAGTGACCCTTCGGGGGGCCCAGCCAAAAACATTCAGTACTTC.

This clonotype occurred many times. The chain joins TRBV9 to TRBJ1-3; no clear D gene. Trimming removed 0 bases at V and 0 bases at J, with 7 bases between. Germline V gene data show CDR1 as SGDLS and CDR2 as YYNGEE. CDR3 length: 15 amino acids. The CDR3 DNA sequence: TGTGCCAGCAGCGTAGCGGCTTCCTCTGGAAACACCATATATTTT. This encodes CASSVAASSGNTIYF.

The chain links TRBV7-3 to TRBJ2-2, with 8 bases fitting TRBD1. V shed 1 base, J shed 9 bases, and the junction held 10 bases outside the gene matches. This CDR3 spans 16 amino acids. Looked up from germline, CDR1 is SGHTA and CDR2 is FQGTGA. The DNA for the CDR3 is TGTGCCAGCAGCTTAATGCCAGGGGGCGAAGTGCGGGAGCTGTTTTTT. This codes for CASSLMPGGEVRELFF. Using reference TRBV7-3 and TRBJ2-2 for the parts outside the CDR3, the full variable domain is GAGVSQTPSNKVTEKGKYVELRCDPISGHTALYWYRQSLGQGPEFLIYFQGTGAADDSGLPNDRFFAVRPEGSVSTLKIQRTERGDSAVYLCASSLMPGGEVRELFFGEGSRLTVL.

By share, this clonotype ranks as medium-sized. The chain combines TRBV12-3 or TRBV12-4 with TRBJ1-5, with 9 bases matching TRBD1. Unmatched junction bases numbered 4, after V lost 5 bases and J lost 2 bases. The CDR3 extends over 15 amino acids. The CDR3 sequence is CASSRDRDGNQPQHF. The CDR3 DNA reads as TGTGCCAGCAGTCGGGACAGGGATGGCAATCAGCCCCAGCATTTT.